Shown below are 30 T cell receptor beta chains from a single sample sequenced in a study of shared clonotypes between healthy human individuals. This table comes from immunoSEQ multiplex PCR, and its TCRdb copy is limited to in-frame clones, with some not included. Seen here are 650,000 to 800,000 clones, around 70% observed once, and the top ten hold under 2%. Sequencing input: memory CD4+ T cells sorted from blood. Subset meaning: CD45RA-negative fraction. The origin of the receptors is a woman under 40 in good health.

Only one count was recorded for this clone. The chain uses TRBV4-1 and TRBJ1-3; no reliable D call. From germline, CDR1 is MGHRA and CDR2 YSYEKL. Trimming removed 1 base from V and 4 bases from J, with 11 bases in between. The CDR3 consists of 15 residues. The CDR3 loop reads CASSQGRPVGNTIYF. CDR3 nucleotide sequence: TGCGCCAGCAGCCAAGGGAGGCCAGTCGGAAACACCATATATTTT.

The chain links TRBV28 to TRBJ2-7, with TRBD1 matching 7 bases. CDR1 and CDR2 from the germline V gene are MDHEN and SYDVKM. The J segment lost 4 bases and the V segment lost 5 bases, leaving 5 bases of the junction unmatched. The CDR3 covers 13 residues. The DNA of the CDR3 is TGTGCCAGCAGTCCGGGACAGCTATACGAGCAGTACTTC. Its translation is CASSPGQLYEQYF.

V and J are TRBV19 and TRBJ1-5, with TRBD1 matching 7 bases. Unmatched junction bases numbered 5, after V lost 5 bases and J lost 7 bases. The CDR3 contains 13 residues. Germline V gene data show CDR1 as LNHDA and CDR2 as SQIVND (reference sequence). The CDR3 coding sequence is TGTGCCAGTAGTGGGACAGTCGGCCAGCCCCAGCATTTT. It yields the protein CASSGTVGQPQHF.

V and J are TRBV29-1 and TRBJ2-5, with no clear D. Trimming removed 4 bases at V and 1 base at J, with 7 bases between. The germline V gene encodes CDR1 SQVTM and CDR2 ANQGSEA. The CDR3 runs to 12 residues. This chain's CDR3 is CSVVSAQETQYF. Written as DNA, the CDR3 is TGCAGCGTTGTGTCGGCCCAAGAGACCCAGTACTTC.

This clone occurred many times. V gene TRBV9 combines with J gene TRBJ2-2; D remains unclear. This CDR3 comprises 17 residues. The germline V and J ends were trimmed by 3 bases and 2 bases, with 17 bases remaining between them. Germline assignment: CDR1 SGDLS and CDR2 YYNGEE. CDR3 region: CASSATMGSLNTGELFF. The CDR3 DNA is TGTGCCAGCAGCGCGACGATGGGCAGCCTTAACACCGGGGAGCTGTTTTTT.

V is TRBV28 and J is TRBJ1-3, with D uncertain. The V gene's germline CDR1 is MDHEN and CDR2 SYDVKM. V was trimmed by 6 bases and J by 4 bases, leaving 10 bases between them. This CDR3 spans 13 amino acids. The CDR3 reads CASSLAMGNTIYF. The CDR3 nucleotides read TGTGCCAGCAGCTTAGCCATGGGAAACACCATATATTTT.

The chain joins TRBV5-1 to TRBJ2-3; D is ambiguous. This CDR3 comprises 14 residues. The germline V gene has CDR1 SGHRS and CDR2 YFSETQ. Trimming took off 4 bases at V and 6 bases at J, with 15 bases between the two ends. The CDR3 nucleotides read TGCGCCAGCAGCCCTGAGATCCCCAGGGATACGCAGTATTTT. The encoded protein is CASSPEIPRDTQYF.

This clone was seen only a few times. The rearrangement links TRBV20-1 to TRBJ1-3; D gene ambiguous. Germline CDR1 is DFQATT and CDR2 is SNEGSKA (reference sequence). Trimming left V 6 bases short and J 9 bases short, with 9 bases between. This CDR3 is built from 10 residues. The DNA of the CDR3 is TGCAGTGCCCCGGACCGCACCATATATTTT. Its protein product is CSAPDRTIYF.

On this clone itself: The sample has other DNA sequences that encode this CDR3 too. The rearrangement joins TRBV15 to TRBJ2-7; 9 bases are a match to TRBD1. Germline V CDR1 and CDR2: LNHNV, YYDKDF (reference sequence). This CDR3 comprises 15 residues. V lost 1 base, J lost 2 bases, and 3 bases stayed unmatched. The CDR3 DNA reads as TGTGCCACCAGCAGAGCTGGGACAGGGCCCTACGAGCAGTACTTC. Translating gives CATSRAGTGPYEQYF. Complete variable domain (other parts from reference TRBV15 and TRBJ2-7): DAMVIQNPRYQVTQFGKPVTLSCSQTLNHNVMYWYQQKSSQAPKLLFHYYDKDFNNEADTPDNFQSRRPNTSFCFLDIRSPGLGDTAMYLCATSRAGTGPYEQYFGPGTRLTVT.

Details on this clone: The sample holds other DNA sequences that translate to the same CDR3. V usage is TRBV19 and J usage is TRBJ2-1, with 8 positions matching TRBD1. Germline assignment: CDR1 LNHDA and CDR2 SQIVND (reference sequence). The CDR3 is 17 amino acids. V was clipped by 0 bases and J by 3 bases; unmatched bases: 7. CDR3 nucleotides: TGTGCCAGTAGTATAGAGTCCGGAACAGGGGGCTACAATGAGCAGTTCTTC. This gives the protein CASSIESGTGGYNEQFF.

The chain is built from TRBV11-3 and TRBJ2-1, with TRBD2 identical over 9 bases. The CDR3 has 16 residues. Germline V CDR1 and CDR2: SGHNT, YENEEA. With V trimmed by 4 bases and J by 10 bases, 14 bases remained unmatched. CDR3 DNA: TGTGCCAGCAGCTCTAGGACTAGCGTCCGGAATCAAGAGCAGTTCTTC. Encoded protein: CASSSRTSVRNQEQFF.

The chain couples TRBV5-1 to TRBJ2-1; 7 bases align to TRBD2. V lost 0 bases and J lost 2; bases outside the gene matches: 8. The CDR3 consists of 17 residues. Germline V CDR1 and CDR2: SGHRS, YFSETQ. This CDR3 reads CASSLATTSEAYNEQFF. In DNA form, the CDR3 reads TGCGCCAGCAGCTTGGCCACAACTAGCGAGGCCTACAATGAGCAGTTCTTC.

This clone occurred a few times. This chain uses TRBV7-8 with TRBJ1-3; D is ambiguous. CDR1 and CDR2 (germline): SGHVS, FQNEAQ. Trimming took off 5 bases at V and 1 base at J, with 9 bases between the two ends. The CDR3 runs to 14 residues. The CDR3 DNA reads TGTGCCAGCAGCAACAGTGTGTCTGGAAACACCATATATTTT. It encodes CASSNSVSGNTIYF.

This clone turned up a few times. This chain links TRBV4-2 with TRBJ2-1; D remains unclear. Trimming took off 0 bases at V and 0 bases at J, with 12 bases between the two ends. Germline CDR1 is LGHNA and CDR2 is YNFKEQ. CDR3 length: 17 amino acids. CDR3 loop: CASSQDWLGSSYNEQFF. Written as DNA, the CDR3 is TGTGCCAGCAGCCAAGATTGGCTGGGCAGCTCCTACAATGAGCAGTTCTTC.

This rearrangement joins TRBV5-1 to TRBJ2-5; D is possibly TRBD1 (6 bases). The CDR3 extends over 15 amino acids. V lost 2 bases and J lost 1, with 12 bases in between. Germline CDR1 SGHRS, CDR2 YFSETQ. Here the CDR3 reads CASSFSGQSQETQYF. The CDR3 nucleotides read TGCGCCAGCAGCTTCAGCGGACAGAGCCAAGAGACCCAGTACTTC.

On this clone: One end of the junction varies from germline; a read error may be responsible. For the CDR3, the DNA is TGTGCCAGCAGGGAAGGCCTAGCGGGTAACTACGAGCAGTACTTC. This translates into CASREGLAGNYEQYF. The chain is built from TRBV6-1 and TRBJ2-7; TRBD2 matches at 8 bases. The CDR3 is 15 amino acids. Germline CDR1 and CDR2: MNHNS and SASEGT.

The chain employs TRBV18 and TRBJ2-2; D is perhaps TRBD2 (6 bases). V lost 2 bases to trimming and J lost 1 base, with 14 bases between them. CDR3 length equals 17 residues. Per germline, CDR1 KGHSH and CDR2 LQKENI. The CDR3 DNA reads TGTGCCAGCTCACCAAATTCGGGACTTATGAACACCGGGGAGCTGTTTTTT. It encodes CASSPNSGLMNTGELFF.

This clone was detected many times. Other nucleotide sequences from this sample produce the same CDR3. J is TRBJ2-3 and V is TRBV7-9; 7 bases are shared with TRBD1. This CDR3 is built from 13 residues. V dropped 10 bases and J dropped 5; count of bases not matched to a gene: 9. Germline-derived CDR1 and CDR2 are SEHNR and FQNEAQ (reference sequence). This CDR3 reads CATRQGAIDTQYF. CDR3 sequence (DNA): TGTGCCACGCGACAGGGTGCGATAGATACGCAGTATTTT.

The J gene is TRBJ2-1, the V gene TRBV28, with TRBD1 matching over 8 bases. J lost 7 bases, V lost 5 bases, and 10 bases had no gene match. The CDR3 is made up of 15 amino acids. Germline loops: CDR1 MDHEN, CDR2 SYDVKM. Written as DNA, the CDR3 is TGTGCCAGCAGTCGGGACAGGATGGAGACGAATGAGCAGTTCTTC. This gives the protein CASSRDRMETNEQFF.

V gene TRBV28 combines with J gene TRBJ2-7, with 7 bases lining up with TRBD2. V shed 9 bases, J shed 5 bases, and the junction held 13 bases outside the gene matches. Looked up from germline, CDR1 is MDHEN and CDR2 is SYDVKM. The CDR3 is 14 amino acids. CDR3: CASQRGGPSDEQYF. The CDR3 DNA follows: TGTGCCAGTCAGAGGGGAGGGCCTTCGGACGAGCAGTACTTC.

The chain links TRBV11-2 to TRBJ2-3; 10 bases are a match to TRBD2. The CDR3 loop spans 16 amino acids. CDR1 is SGHAT, CDR2 FQNNGV, per germline. The J segment lost 4 bases and the V segment lost 1 base, leaving 5 bases of the junction unmatched. CDR3 nucleotides: TGTGCCAGCAGCTTAGGTCCTAGCGGGAGTTCAGATACGCAGTATTTT. As protein: CASSLGPSGSSDTQYF.

The V and J genes are TRBV9 and TRBJ2-7; D might be TRBD1 (5 bases). V lost 0 bases, J lost 2 bases, and 15 bases lay in between. Germline assignment: CDR1 SGDLS and CDR2 YYNGEE. This CDR3 has 16 residues. CDR3 sequence (DNA): TGTGCCAGCAGCGTAGAATCTGAGGACAACCCCTACGAGCAGTACTTC. Protein sequence: CASSVESEDNPYEQYF. Together with reference TRBV9 and TRBJ2-7, the CDR3 gives the full variable domain: DSGVTQTPKHLITATGQRVTLRCSPRSGDLSVYWYQQSLDQGLQFLIQYYNGEERAKGNILERFSAQQFPDLHSELNLSSLELGDSALYFCASSVESEDNPYEQYFGPGTRLTVT.

The count of this clone is one. This chain connects TRBV5-1 to TRBJ2-1, with a tentative D call TRBD2 (5 bases). From germline, CDR1 is SGHRS and CDR2 YFSETQ. Trimming removed 4 bases at V and 4 bases at J, with 12 bases between. CDR3 length: 14 amino acids. DNA for the CDR3: TGCGCCAGCAGCCCAGCGGAAAGTTACAATGAGCAGTTCTTC. Its translation: CASSPAESYNEQFF.

The rearrangement uses TRBV27 and TRBJ2-5; TRBD2 is a possible D gene (5 bases). The J call could be wrong; TRBJ2-7 is a better fit for the DNA end. The CDR3 is made up of 13 amino acids. Germline V CDR1 and CDR2: MNHEY, SMNVEV (reference sequence). The CDR3 sequence is CASASRYSYEQYF. DNA for the CDR3: TGTGCCAGCGCTAGCCGCTACTCCTACGAGCAGTACTTC.

The chain has TRBV5-7 and TRBJ1-4; 10 nucleotides agree with TRBD1. TRBV5-7 is marked as an open reading frame, function uncertain. The CDR3 is 15 amino acids. V shed 4 bases, J shed 4 bases, and the junction held 4 bases outside the gene matches. The CDR3 DNA is TGTGCCAGCAGCCGACGGACAGGGGGTAATGAAAAACTGTTTTTT. It specifies CASSRRTGGNEKLFF.

The CDR3 DNA reads as TGTGCCAGCTCGCCCGACAGGCTCGCCTCCGGAGATACGCAGTATTTT. As protein: CASSPDRLASGDTQYF. This rearrangement joins TRBV2 to TRBJ2-3, with a possible D match to TRBD1 (6 bases). This CDR3 has 16 residues. Germline V gene sequence: CDR1 SNHLY, CDR2 FYNNEI. The ends were cut back, 8 bases at V and 5 bases at J, with 23 bases in the middle.

This clone turned up a few times. The genes are TRBV6-5 and TRBJ1-5; no reliable D call. From germline, CDR1 is MNHEY and CDR2 SVGAGI. The CDR3 is made up of 13 amino acids. Trimming pared 6 bases from V and 5 bases from J, leaving 11 bases between. The CDR3 protein is CASSRGSDQPQHF. The CDR3 DNA sequence: TGTGCCAGCAGCCGTGGGAGCGATCAGCCCCAGCATTTT.

This clone was counted once. The same CDR3 is also encoded by other DNA sequences in this sample. The chain is built from TRBV4-1 and TRBJ2-3; unclear D gene. V was cut by 0 bases and J by 4 bases, with 5 bases left in between. The CDR3 spans 13 residues. The germline V gene encodes CDR1 MGHRA and CDR2 YSYEKL. The CDR3 here is CASSQDTPDTQYF. CDR3 DNA sequence: TGCGCCAGCAGCCAAGATACGCCAGATACGCAGTATTTT.

The V and J genes are TRBV18 and TRBJ1-2; D is possibly TRBD1 (5 bases). V dropped 5 bases and J dropped 4 bases, with 17 bases sitting between them. This CDR3 is 15 amino acids long. CDR1 KGHSH and CDR2 LQKENI come from the germline V gene. The CDR3 reads CASSMTEERIYGYTF. As DNA, the CDR3 is TGTGCCAGCTCAATGACAGAAGAAAGAATCTATGGCTACACCTTC. The full variable domain, with the rest looked up from reference TRBV18 and TRBJ1-2, is NAGVMQNPRHLVRRRGQEARLRCSPMKGHSHVYWYRQLPEEGLKFMVYLQKENIIDESGMPKERFSAEFPKEGPSILRIQQVVRGDSAAYFCASSMTEERIYGYTFGSGTRLTVV.

This clone was counted a single time. CDR3 amino acids: CASAPSFSYEQYF. CDR3 DNA: TGTGCCAGTGCACCGTCCTTTTCCTACGAGCAGTACTTC. The chain couples TRBV19 to TRBJ2-7; D unresolved. Looked up from germline, CDR1 is LNHDA and CDR2 is SQIVND (reference sequence). This CDR3 comprises 13 residues. Trimming cost V 8 bases and J 1 base, with 12 bases left between them.